The 9 T cell receptor beta chains below were found in one sample sequenced in a study of blood T cell repertoires in COVID-19. Method: immunoSEQ multiplex PCR; TCRdb's copy keeps in-frame clones and lacks some. The table has around 400,000 clones, 89% seen once. The sequencing input was peripheral blood. These TCRs come from a man aged 40-55 years with acute or convalescent COVID-19.

This clone was picked up a small number of times. The V gene is TRBV2, the J gene TRBJ2-3; D gene uncertain. The CDR3 sequence is 15 residues long. The V gene's germline CDR1 is SNHLY and CDR2 FYNNEI. The V end lost 8 bases, the J end lost 2 bases, and 17 bases lay between the germline ends. The CDR3 protein is CASAKTVQDTDTQYF. The CDR3 nucleotides are TGTGCCAGCGCGAAAACGGTCCAAGACACAGATACGCAGTATTTT.

This chain links TRBV28 with TRBJ1-2; 7 positions agree with TRBD1. With V trimmed by 6 bases and J by 2 bases, 9 bases remained unmatched. Germline V gives CDR1 MDHEN, CDR2 SYDVKM. The CDR3 spans 15 residues. CDR3: CASSVRDSVNYGYTF. In nucleotides, the CDR3 is TGTGCCAGCAGCGTTCGGGACAGCGTAAACTATGGCTACACCTTC.

This chain uses TRBV28 with TRBJ2-7; D uncertain. Germline V gene data show CDR1 as MDHEN and CDR2 as SYDVKM. The ends were cut back, 5 bases at V and 3 bases at J, with 14 bases in the middle. The CDR3 spans 14 residues. Here the CDR3 DNA reads TGTGCCAGCAGTACCCGTGACATTTACTACGAGCAGTACTTC. This sequence encodes CASSTRDIYYEQYF.

The genes are TRBV24-1 and TRBJ2-1; 9 nucleotides match TRBD1. V gave up 2 bases and J gave up 7 bases; unmatched junction bases: 5. Germline CDR1 KGHDR, CDR2 SFDVKD. This CDR3 comprises 15 residues. CDR3 sequence reads: CATSDSGQGLNEQFF. The CDR3, as DNA: TGTGCCACCAGTGATTCTGGACAGGGGTTAAATGAGCAGTTCTTC.

The genes are TRBV24-1 and TRBJ1-5; D not resolved. CDR1 is KGHDR, CDR2 SFDVKD, per germline. The V end was cut by 4 bases, the J end by 0 bases, with 12 bases between. The CDR3 has 16 amino acids. The CDR3 region is CATSDRRFLSNQPQHF. The CDR3 coding sequence is TGTGCCACCAGTGACCGCAGATTCCTTAGCAATCAGCCCCAGCATTTT.

The rearrangement uses TRBV4-2 and TRBJ2-2; perhaps TRBD1 as D (6 bases). The CDR3 is 15 amino acids. The germline CDR1 and CDR2 sequences are LGHNA and YNFKEQ. Trimming removed 4 bases at V and 2 bases at J, with 11 bases between. CDR3 nucleotide sequence: TGTGCCAGCAGCCTATTACAGGGCAACACCGGGGAGCTGTTTTTT. Translated: CASSLLQGNTGELFF.

The CDR3 region has the DNA TGTGCCAGCAGTTTGTCGGGGAGGGGACCCGAGCAGTACTTC. It specifies CASSLSGRGPEQYF. V usage is TRBV27 and J usage is TRBJ2-7; 7 bases align to TRBD2. The germline V gene has CDR1 MNHEY and CDR2 SMNVEV (reference sequence). The CDR3 extends over 14 amino acids. With 3 bases clipped from V and 6 bases from J, the junction kept 8 bases outside the gene matches.

This clone was picked up one time. Other DNA sequences within the sample encode an identical CDR3. The J gene is TRBJ2-7, the V gene TRBV9, with TRBD1 identical over 8 bases. This CDR3 is 14 amino acids long. V lost 0 bases and J lost 4; bases outside the gene matches: 3. Germline CDR1 SGDLS, CDR2 YYNGEE. This CDR3 reads CASSVGQGYYEQYF. Written as DNA, the CDR3 is TGTGCCAGCAGCGTAGGACAGGGGTATTACGAGCAGTACTTC.

CDR3 protein: CASSYSGSGEQYF. In DNA form, the CDR3 reads TGTGCCAGCAGTTATAGCGGGAGCGGCGAGCAGTACTTC. V usage is TRBV27 and J usage is TRBJ2-7; 9 bases match TRBD2. V lost 4 bases to trimming and J lost 6 bases; unmatched junction nucleotides: 4. The CDR3 covers 13 residues. Germline values: CDR1 MNHEY, CDR2 SMNVEV (reference sequence).